One and the same sample provided the 17 T cell receptor beta chains below, sequenced in a study of cytomegalovirus exposure and HLA in healthy donors. The repertoire was sequenced with immunoSEQ multiplex PCR; TCRdb's copy has only in-frame clones and lacks some. Here the sample spans 150,000 to 200,000 clones, less than 85% being singletons. The sequencing input was PBMCs. The receptors shown here come from a man aged 18 to 30 in good health and CMV-seropositive.

This clone has a single count. The rearrangement links TRBV7-9 to TRBJ2-1; D possibly corresponds to TRBD2 (7 bases). The CDR3 loop spans 16 amino acids. Germline CDR1 SEHNR, CDR2 FQNEAQ (reference sequence). V lost 5 bases, J lost 3 bases, and 17 bases lay in between. CDR3 bases: TGTGCCAGCAGCCCCCGGGGGGCGCGGTTCTACAATGAGCAGTTCTTC. Translating it yields CASSPRGARFYNEQFF.

This chain links TRBV6-4 with TRBJ2-7, with 10 bases fitting TRBD1. V trimming: 6 bases; J trimming: 4 bases; junction bases outside the gene matches: 15. Germline V gives CDR1 MRHNA, CDR2 SNTAGT. The CDR3 runs 17 residues. The CDR3 region has the DNA TGTGCCAGCAGCCGCCGGGGTAGGGGACAGGGGCAATACGAGCAGTACTTC. It translates to CASSRRGRGQGQYEQYF.

The chain has TRBV6-5 and TRBJ2-2, with TRBD1 matching over 12 bases. This CDR3 contains 13 residues. Germline V gene sequence: CDR1 MNHEY, CDR2 SVGAGI. Trimming at V came to 10 bases and at J to 12 bases, leaving 9 bases not matched to a gene. This CDR3 reads CAIKGQGAKKLFF. CDR3 DNA: TGTGCCATCAAGGGACAGGGGGCTAAAAAGCTGTTTTTT.

The rearrangement uses TRBV5-4 and TRBJ1-1; D is perhaps TRBD1 (5 bases). The CDR3 loop spans 15 amino acids. The germline V gene encodes CDR1 SGHNT and CDR2 YYREEE (reference sequence). Trimming removed 0 bases from V and 5 bases from J, with 14 bases in between. CDR3 nucleotides: TGTGCCAGCAGCTTGGTCCAGGGATTAAATACTGAAGCTTTCTTT. It is translated as CASSLVQGLNTEAFF. Variable domain in full (rest from reference TRBV5-4 and TRBJ1-1): ETGVTQSPTHLIKTRGQQVTLRCSSQSGHNTVSWYQQALGQGPQFIFQYYREEENGRGNFPPRFSGLQFPNYSSELNVNALELDDSALYLCASSLVQGLNTEAFFGQGTRLTVV.

The chain uses TRBV6-6 and TRBJ1-1; TRBD1 agrees at 8 bases. CDR3 size: 13 residues. Germline CDR1 is MNHNY and CDR2 is SVGAGI (reference sequence). Unmatched junction bases numbered 7, after V lost 6 bases and J lost 7 bases. The CDR3 nucleotides read TGTGCCAGCAGGTTGGACAGGGATTATGAAGCTTTCTTT. The encoded protein is CASRLDRDYEAFF.

This chain uses TRBV19 with TRBJ2-1; TRBD2 aligns across 10 bases. The CDR3 totals 17 residues. Trimming removed 1 base from V and 3 bases from J; junction bases left unmatched: 6. Germline V gives CDR1 LNHDA, CDR2 SQIVND (reference sequence). DNA of the CDR3: TGTGCCAGTAGTATAGGTAGCGGGAGGTCCCTCTACAATGAGCAGTTCTTC. This encodes CASSIGSGRSLYNEQFF.

The gene calls are TRBV18 and TRBJ2-2, with 11 positions matching TRBD2. The ends lost 6 bases at V and 1 base at J; junction bases unmatched: 4. The CDR3 length is 16 residues. Germline loops: CDR1 KGHSH, CDR2 LQKENI. CDR3 coding DNA: TGTGCCAGCTCTACAACTAGCGGGAGGAACACCGGGGAGCTGTTTTTT. It translates to CASSTTSGRNTGELFF.

The CDR3 bases are TGTGCCAGCAGCCATGGGACTAGCGAGACGCAGTATTTT. Amino acids: CASSHGTSETQYF. The chain employs TRBV9 and TRBJ2-3, with TRBD2 identical over 10 bases. Germline CDR1 is SGDLS and CDR2 is YYNGEE. With V trimmed by 4 bases and J by 9 bases, 5 bases remained unmatched. The CDR3 is 13 amino acids.

This chain connects TRBV27 to TRBJ2-7; perhaps TRBD2 as D (7 bases). CDR1 is MNHEY, CDR2 SMNVEV, per germline (reference sequence). The CDR3 sequence is 15 residues long. Trimming pared 4 bases from V and 2 bases from J, leaving 15 bases between. CDR3 loop: CASSWAGGLPYEQYF. The CDR3 coding sequence is TGTGCCAGCAGTTGGGCCGGGGGGCTTCCCTACGAGCAGTACTTC.

The CDR3 loop is CASSGLAGLGPLRETQYF. For the CDR3, the DNA is TGTGCCAGCAGTGGACTAGCGGGATTGGGCCCCCTCCGCGAGACCCAGTACTTC. The J gene is TRBJ2-5, the V gene TRBV2; the match to TRBD2 covers 11 bases. V lost 4 bases and J lost 5; bases outside the gene matches: 15. Germline V gene lookup returns CDR1 SNHLY and CDR2 FYNNEI. This CDR3 region has 18 residues. Complete variable domain (other parts from reference TRBV2 and TRBJ2-5): EPEVTQTPSHQVTQMGQEVILRCVPISNHLYFYWYRQILGQKVEFLVSFYNNEISEKSEIFDDQFSVERPDGSNFTLKIRSTKLEDSAMYFCASSGLAGLGPLRETQYFGPGTRLLVL.

The chain is built from TRBV2 and TRBJ2-7; 9 bases align to TRBD1. The CDR3 sequence is 16 residues long. Germline V gives CDR1 SNHLY, CDR2 FYNNEI. V lost 6 bases and J lost 2; bases outside the gene matches: 11. The CDR3 nucleotides are TGTGCCAGCAGGTATTCCCCGGGACAGGGCACCTACGAGCAGTACTTC. As protein: CASRYSPGQGTYEQYF.

J is TRBJ1-2 and V is TRBV11-2; 7 bases are shared with TRBD1. The ends lost 5 bases at V and 4 bases at J; junction bases unmatched: 10. The CDR3 is made up of 15 amino acids. Germline V gene data show CDR1 as SGHAT and CDR2 as FQNNGV. CDR3 loop: CASSPLRGRGYGYTF. CDR3 bases: TGTGCCAGCAGCCCACTGAGGGGGCGCGGCTATGGCTACACCTTC. Supplemented by reference TRBV11-2 and TRBJ1-2, the full variable domain reads EAGVAQSPRYKIIEKRQSVAFWCNPISGHATLYWYQQILGQGPKLLIQFQNNGVVDDSQLPKDRFSAERLKGVDSTLKIQPAKLEDSAVYLCASSPLRGRGYGYTFGSGTRLTVV.

This sequence joins TRBV28 and TRBJ1-4, with D unclear. V was trimmed by 4 bases and J by 7 bases, leaving 16 bases between them. The CDR3 contains 15 residues. Germline values: CDR1 MDHEN, CDR2 SYDVKM. In nucleotides, the CDR3 is TGTGCCAGCAGTTCGGCCGGTACGACATCTGAAAAACTGTTTTTT. It specifies CASSSAGTTSEKLFF.

The chain combines TRBV6-6 with TRBJ2-5; TRBD1 matches at 8 bases. Trimming at V came to 2 bases and at J to 6 bases, leaving 8 bases not matched to a gene. The germline V gene encodes CDR1 MNHNY and CDR2 SVGAGI (reference sequence). This CDR3 is 15 amino acids long. The CDR3, as DNA: TGTGCCAGCAGTTACCCCGGACAGGGAGAGAAGACCCAGTACTTC. This sequence encodes CASSYPGQGEKTQYF.

V usage is TRBV27 and J usage is TRBJ2-3; D may be TRBD1 (5 bases). The CDR3 loop spans 13 amino acids. V was pared by 2 bases and J by 4 bases, with 7 bases between. Germline-derived CDR1 and CDR2 are MNHEY and SMNVEV (reference sequence). In DNA, the CDR3 is TGTGCCAGCAGTTTACTGGGGCCAGATACGCAGTATTTT. Protein: CASSLLGPDTQYF.

The genes are TRBV30 and TRBJ1-1; D is unresolved. CDR3 length: 16 amino acids. Germline CDR1 is GTSNPN and CDR2 is SVGIG (reference sequence). V dropped 0 bases and J dropped 0 bases, with 14 bases sitting between them. The CDR3 DNA follows: TGTGCCTGGAGTGTGGGGAGTCGTGGGATGAACACTGAAGCTTTCTTT. Protein sequence: CAWSVGSRGMNTEAFF.

V usage is TRBV5-1 and J usage is TRBJ2-7; 8 bases fit TRBD2. The CDR3 sequence is 15 residues long. Germline CDR1 and CDR2: SGHRS and YFSETQ. V lost 4 bases to trimming and J lost 0 bases; unmatched junction nucleotides: 6. The DNA for the CDR3 is TGCGCCAGCAGCCCTGCTAGCGGGCCCTCCTACGAGCAGTACTTC. It translates to CASSPASGPSYEQYF.